This paragraph reports one TCR beta chain. The germline V gene encodes CDR1 SNHLY and CDR2 FYNNEI. The CDR3 extends over 17 amino acids. The trim removed 3 bases at V and 2 bases at J, leaving 11 bases unmatched. This table comes from immunoSEQ multiplex PCR, and its TCRdb copy is limited to in-frame clones, with some not included. The sample records 170,000 or so clones, more than 90% being singletons. This record belongs to a study of control samples from healthy donors and cancer patients. The J gene is TRBJ2-7, the V gene TRBV2; 9 bases are a match to TRBD2. Sequenced input: blood. This TCR was recovered from a woman in her thirties or forties in good health. The CDR3 DNA is TGTGCCAGCAGTGATCCCGGGGGGGGACTAGCCCCCTACGAGCAGTACTTC. Its translation: CASSDPGGGLAPYEQYF.